Listed below are T cell receptor beta chains from one sample, sequenced in a study of metastatic and nonmetastatic thyroid tumors. TCRdb reprocessed the PCR reads via MiXCR. The sample records about 5,000 clones, over 25% being singletons. The sequencing sample was made of adjacent normal tissue. All receptors derive from a female donor with papillary thyroid cancer or a benign thyroid nodule (not recorded which). Some clones in this sample may be carry-over from other donors' samples. CDR3s include the opening cysteine and the closing phenylalanine or tryptophan. Each record gives: D gene, V gene, clone size, J gene, CDR3 DNA, CDR3 protein. D genes are given only for firm matches. Where a row states a size, it is once, few, many or the class of an expanded clone; other rows omit it.

>-|TRBV5-1|-|TRBJ2-7
TGCGCCAGCAGCTTGACCTCGGCGGGACTCCCGTGGGACGAGCAGTACTTC
CASSLTSAGLPWDEQYF
>-|TRBV28|medium-sized|TRBJ2-7
TGTGCCAGCAGTTTAAATGCGGGGTTCTACGAGCAGTACTTC
CASSLNAGFYEQYF
>-|TRBV28|medium-sized|TRBJ2-1
TGTGCCAGCAGGGTTAACAGTTTTCGGTACAATGAGCAGTTCTTC
CASRVNSFRYNEQFF
>TRBD1|TRBV6-1|many|TRBJ2-7
TGTGCCAGCAGTGTCGGACAGGGTCCCTACGAGCAGTACTTC
CASSVGQGPYEQYF
>-|TRBV6-4|medium-sized|TRBJ2-1
TGTGCCAGCAGTGACCAGGTCTTGAGTGAGCAGTTCTTC
CASSDQVLSEQFF
>-|TRBV5-1|medium-sized|TRBJ2-1
TGCGCCAGCAAGGGGCAGCTTTCCTACAATGAGCAGTTCTTC
CASKGQLSYNEQFF
>-|TRBV12-3/TRBV12-4|few|TRBJ1-1
TGTGCCAGCAGCCCCGACAGCCATGAAGCTTTCTTT
CASSPDSHEAFF
>TRBD1|TRBV5-1|medium-sized|TRBJ2-7
TGCGCCAGCAAAGGGACAGGGGGCGACGAGCAGTACTTC
CASKGTGGDEQYF
>-|TRBV6-2/TRBV6-3|-|TRBJ1-2
TGTGCCAGCAGTCCCTCGACAGGAATAAACTATGGCTACACCTTC
CASSPSTGINYGYTF
>TRBD2|TRBV2|medium-sized|TRBJ2-3
TGTGCCAGCCGAGGGCGGGAGGGCCGCGTTACGCAGTATTTT
CASRGREGRVTQYF
>-|TRBV12-3/TRBV12-4|medium-sized|TRBJ2-1
TGTGCCAGCAGTTTTTTGGACAATGAGCAGTTCTTC
CASSFLDNEQFF
>-|TRBV7-8|-|TRBJ1-5
TGTGCCAGCAGCTTAGTTCCCAATCAGCCCCAGCATTTT
CASSLVPNQPQHF
>TRBD1|TRBV6-1|few|TRBJ1-1
TGTGCCAGCAGTGACCCTCTGGCAGGGGGCGCAAGGTGTGAAGCTTTCTTT
CASSDPLAGGARCEAFF
>-|TRBV19|-|TRBJ2-1
TGTGCCAGTAGAGATGGACGGGGACGTTGGACGGGGAATGAGCAGTTCTTC
CASRDGRGRWTGNEQFF
>TRBD1|TRBV6-4|medium-sized|TRBJ1-5
TGTGCCAGCAGTGTAAAATTGCCGGGACAGGGGGCCCTCATCAATCAGCCCCAGCATTTT
CASSVKLPGQGALINQPQHF
>-|TRBV6-5|large|TRBJ1-1
TGTGCCAGCAGTTACTCCTCGAACACTGAAGCTTTCTTT
CASSYSSNTEAFF
>-|TRBV20-1|-|TRBJ1-5
TGCAGTGCTAGTTGGGGTCTAGGTAACAGCAATCAGCCCCAGCATTTT
CSASWGLGNSNQPQHF
>TRBD2|TRBV7-6|-|TRBJ2-1
TGTGTCAGCAGCTTAGAGGTGGGAGGGAGGAATGATCAGTTCTTC
CVSSLEVGGRNDQFF
>-|TRBV10-2|-|TRBJ1-2
TGCGCCAGCAGTGGGTCTCAAGGGGCCCTCTTTAAGTATGGCTACACCTTC
CASSGSQGALFKYGYTF
>-|TRBV6-1|few|TRBJ2-5
TGTGCCAGCATACCGGCCAGGAAAGTATGGGGCGGTTCACAAGAGACCCAGTACTTC
CASIPARKVWGGSQETQYF
>TRBD1|TRBV25-1|medium-sized|TRBJ2-1
TGTGCCAGCAGTGACGTCAGGGCAGGGGGAATCTCCTACAATGAGCAGTTCTTC
CASSDVRAGGISYNEQFF
>TRBD2|TRBV4-3|medium-sized|TRBJ2-5
TGCGCCAGCAGCCAGGGCCGTCAACTAGCGGGCCAAGAGACCCAGTACTTC
CASSQGRQLAGQETQYF
>TRBD1|TRBV28|few|TRBJ2-7
TGTGCCAGCAGTTTTGGACAGGGGGTCTACGAGCAGTACTTC
CASSFGQGVYEQYF
>TRBD2|TRBV18|medium-sized|TRBJ2-1
TGTGCCAGCTCATATAGCGGGAGAGGGGATGAGCAGTTCTTC
CASSYSGRGDEQFF
>TRBD2|TRBV5-1|few|TRBJ2-7
TGCGCCAGCATCTTGGCGGGGGGACTCTCCTACGAGCATTACTTC
CASILAGGLSYEHYF
>-|TRBV6-5|-|TRBJ1-5
TGTGCCAGCAGTTACCCCGGTCACAATCAGCCCCAGCATTTT
CASSYPGHNQPQHF
>-|TRBV27|medium-sized|TRBJ1-2
TGTGCCAGCAGTCCAGGTTATGGCTACACCTTC
CASSPGYGYTF
>-|TRBV28|-|TRBJ1-1
TGTGCCAGCAGTTTGGGCTTCAACACTGAAGCTTTCTTT
CASSLGFNTEAFF
>-|TRBV10-3|medium-sized|TRBJ2-1
TGTGCCATCAGTTCAGAAGCCTCCTACAATGAGCAGTTCTTC
CAISSEASYNEQFF
>-|TRBV6-2/TRBV6-3|-|TRBJ1-1
TGTGCCAGCAGTTACTCCTGGGTTATGAACACTGAAGCTTTCTTT
CASSYSWVMNTEAFF
>TRBD1|TRBV30|-|TRBJ2-7
TGTGCCTGGGCGACAGGGACCTCCTACGAGCAGTACTTC
CAWATGTSYEQYF
>TRBD1|TRBV20-1|-|TRBJ1-1
TGCAGTGCTAGAGACATAACAACAGGGGGTAACACTGAAGCTTTCTTT
CSARDITTGGNTEAFF
>-|TRBV7-9|medium-sized|TRBJ2-3
TGTGCCAGCAGCGACAGGGCGGGAGCAGATACGCAGTATTTT
CASSDRAGADTQYF
>-|TRBV5-6|-|TRBJ1-5
TGTGCCAGCAGCCTGAATAGGGGAGGGCTATTCAATCAGCCCCAGCATTTT
CASSLNRGGLFNQPQHF
>-|TRBV15|medium-sized|TRBJ2-2
TGTGCCACCAGCAGAGGATATGCCGAGGTGAACACCGGGGAGCTGTTTTTT
CATSRGYAEVNTGELFF
>-|TRBV2|medium-sized|TRBJ1-2
TGTGCCAGCAGTGAAGATAAGGGCGTCCTTGCCGGCTACACCTTC
CASSEDKGVLAGYTF
>TRBD1|TRBV24-1|few|TRBJ1-2
TGTGCCACCAGTCAGGGGGGCTATGGCTACACCTTC
CATSQGGYGYTF